This TCR beta chain derives from a study of shared clonotypes between healthy human individuals. V shed 4 bases, J shed 6 bases, and the junction held 6 bases outside the gene matches. This CDR3 contains 15 residues. From germline, CDR1 is LGHNA and CDR2 YNFKEQ. Terminally differentiated effector memory CD45RA+ cells were excluded by CCR7 positive selection of CD45RO-negative cells. Assay: immunoSEQ multiplex PCR; the TCRdb copy retains only in-frame clones and omits some. The sample yields about 1,800,000 clones, about 95% seen once. The chain has TRBV4-2 and TRBJ2-1; 10 nucleotides agree with TRBD2. This clonotype was obtained from a man aged 18 to 30 in good health. The material sequenced was naive CD8+ T cells sorted from blood. The CDR3 DNA sequence: TGTGCCAGCAGCCTGCTAGCGGGGGATACCAATGAGCAGTTCTTC. Amino acids: CASSLLAGDTNEQFF.